The 26 T cell receptor beta chains listed next were all sequenced from one sample in a study of cytomegalovirus exposure and HLA in healthy donors. The PCR was carried out with 60 Vbeta primers and 13 Jbeta primers. The repertoire was sequenced with immunoSEQ multiplex PCR; TCRdb's copy has only in-frame clones and lacks some. The table lists fewer than 150,000 clones, roughly three quarters of them singletons, with 4% to 6% in the top ten. Sequencing used PBMCs. These receptor sequences come from a woman aged 50 to 60 in good health and CMV-seronegative.

The chain links TRBV29-1 to TRBJ2-7, with TRBD1 as a possible D gene (6 bases). The CDR3 totals 12 residues. Trimming took off 6 bases at V and 4 bases at J, with 13 bases between the two ends. CDR1 SQVTM and CDR2 ANQGSEA come from the germline V gene. The CDR3 spells CSVLSQGYEQYF. In DNA form, the CDR3 reads TGCAGCGTCCTTTCACAGGGTTACGAGCAGTACTTC.

In its sample, this clone was seen once. The chain recombines TRBV4-1 with TRBJ1-5; 7 nucleotides agree with TRBD1. Germline V gene data show CDR1 as MGHRA and CDR2 as YSYEKL. There are 18 residues in the CDR3. The V gene end was trimmed by 4 bases and the J gene end by 3 bases; junction bases not matched to a gene: 15. The DNA for the CDR3 is TGCGCCAGCAGCCTAAGGGAGTTAGTACAGGGGCACAATCAGCCCCAGCATTTT. Translation: CASSLRELVQGHNQPQHF.

The chain uses TRBV9 and TRBJ2-6; TRBD1 matches 9 bases. V gave up 0 bases and J gave up 0 bases; unmatched junction bases: 4. CDR1 is SGDLS and CDR2 is YYNGEE in the germline V gene. The CDR3 sequence is 18 residues long. Here the CDR3 reads CASSVAGTGSSGANVLTF. CDR3 bases: TGTGCCAGCAGCGTAGCCGGGACAGGGAGCTCTGGGGCCAACGTCCTGACTTTC. The variable domain in full, with the rest retrieved from reference TRBV9 and TRBJ2-6, is DSGVTQTPKHLITATGQRVTLRCSPRSGDLSVYWYQQSLDQGLQFLIQYYNGEERAKGNILERFSAQQFPDLHSELNLSSLELGDSALYFCASSVAGTGSSGANVLTFGAGSRLTVL.

The chain joins TRBV19 to TRBJ1-2, with 7 bases lining up with TRBD1. CDR1 is LNHDA and CDR2 is SQIVND in the germline V gene (reference sequence). V shed 3 bases, J shed 4 bases, and the junction held 8 bases outside the gene matches. CDR3 length: 15 amino acids. CDR3 amino acids: CASSMGTDSFYGYTF. The CDR3 DNA is TGTGCCAGTAGTATGGGGACAGACTCTTTCTATGGCTACACCTTC.

A remark on this clone: The junction departs from germline at one end; a sequencing error may be responsible. The chain employs TRBV9 and TRBJ1-3, with 8 bases matching TRBD1. Looked up from germline, CDR1 is SGDLS and CDR2 is YYNGEE. CDR3 length: 12 residues. The CDR3, as DNA: TGTGCCAGCAGCCCAACCGGGACAGGATTTATTTTT. Translated: CASSPTGTGFIF.

There are a few counts of this clone. V and J are TRBV9 and TRBJ1-4; tentative D call: TRBD1 (5 bases). The CDR3 extends over 15 amino acids. Trimming left V 0 bases short and J 4 bases short, with 10 bases between. Germline CDR1 SGDLS, CDR2 YYNGEE. The CDR3 DNA sequence: TGTGCCAGCAGCGTAGGGAGACAGAGTAATGAAAAACTGTTTTTT. It is translated as CASSVGRQSNEKLFF. Supplemented by reference TRBV9 and TRBJ1-4, the full variable domain reads DSGVTQTPKHLITATGQRVTLRCSPRSGDLSVYWYQQSLDQGLQFLIQYYNGEERAKGNILERFSAQQFPDLHSELNLSSLELGDSALYFCASSVGRQSNEKLFFGSGTQLSVL.

V gene TRBV9 combines with J gene TRBJ2-4; 9 bases align to TRBD1. Germline loops: CDR1 SGDLS, CDR2 YYNGEE. The trim removed 2 bases at V and 3 bases at J, leaving 12 bases unmatched. CDR3 length: 18 amino acids. The CDR3 DNA sequence: TGTGCCAGCAGCGTCGGGACAGGGCCTAGTTTGGGCAAAAACATTCAGTACTTC. Translation: CASSVGTGPSLGKNIQYF.

This clone turned up a few times. The V and J genes are TRBV6-5 and TRBJ2-1; 9 nucleotides agree with TRBD2. J was trimmed by 10 bases and V by 6 bases; bases with no gene match: 10. The CDR3 covers 14 residues. Germline loops: CDR1 MNHEY, CDR2 SVGAGI. The CDR3 is CASSLAGLAEEQFF. The CDR3 DNA is TGTGCCAGCAGCCTAGCGGGACTGGCGGAGGAGCAGTTCTTC.

The chain is built from TRBV6-1 and TRBJ1-5; D is possibly TRBD1 (5 bases). The CDR3 has 14 amino acids. V dropped 6 bases and J dropped 4 bases, with 13 bases sitting between them. The germline V gene encodes CDR1 MNHNS and CDR2 SASEGT. The CDR3 sequence is CASRRWQGNQPQHF. DNA of the CDR3: TGTGCCAGCAGGAGGTGGCAGGGTAATCAGCCCCAGCATTTT.

This sequence joins TRBV27 and TRBJ2-1; TRBD1 is a possible D gene (6 bases). This CDR3 region has 12 residues. Trimming took 2 bases from V and 10 from J, leaving 9 bases between them. The germline V gene encodes CDR1 MNHEY and CDR2 SMNVEV (reference sequence). In DNA, the CDR3 is TGTGCCAGCAGTTTAATGGGACACGAGCAGTTCTTC. Translation gives CASSLMGHEQFF.

This clone was found a few times. V is TRBV7-2 and J is TRBJ2-2; 9 bases agree with TRBD2. The ends lost 4 bases at V and 2 bases at J; junction bases unmatched: 8. This CDR3 contains 17 residues. The germline V gene encodes CDR1 SGHTA and CDR2 FQGNSA. The CDR3 here is CASSSRRGGLNTGELFF. The DNA of the CDR3 is TGTGCCAGCAGCTCGAGGCGGGGGGGACTAAACACCGGGGAGCTGTTTTTT.

The chain couples TRBV5-1 to TRBJ2-2, with 9 bases that match TRBD1. The germline V gene has CDR1 SGHRS and CDR2 YFSETQ. The CDR3 spans 16 residues. Germline trimming cut 0 bases from V and 6 bases from J; bases unmatched to any gene: 6. CDR3 region: CASSLGGQGSAGELFF. CDR3 DNA: TGCGCCAGCAGCTTGGGGGGACAGGGATCGGCCGGGGAGCTGTTTTTT.

This clone was observed a handful of times. This sequence joins TRBV10-3 and TRBJ1-5, with TRBD1 identical over 8 bases. This CDR3 is 13 amino acids long. Losses at the gene ends were 10 bases for V and 5 bases for J; bases not matched to a gene: 7. Germline V gene lookup returns CDR1 ENHRY and CDR2 SYGVKD. The CDR3 protein is CATHGTGDQPQHF. In DNA form, the CDR3 reads TGTGCCACCCACGGGACAGGTGATCAGCCCCAGCATTTT.

The rearrangement uses TRBV15 and TRBJ1-6; tentatively, D is TRBD1 (5 bases). Germline CDR1 is LNHNV and CDR2 is YYDKDF (reference sequence). Trimming removed 0 bases from V and 9 bases from J, with 12 bases in between. The length of the CDR3 is 15 residues. The DNA for the CDR3 is TGTGCCACCAGCAGAGAGGGGGGGAGAGGTTCACCCCTCCACTTT. Translated, it gives CATSREGGRGSPLHF.

The V call is TRBV9, the J call TRBJ1-2; a weak D match, TRBD1 (5 bases). CDR3 length: 16 amino acids. The germline V gene has CDR1 SGDLS and CDR2 YYNGEE. V was shortened by 0 bases and J by 1 base, with 13 bases between the two germline ends. CDR3 in amino acids: CASSVDGGWGNYGYTF. CDR3 coding DNA: TGTGCCAGCAGCGTAGATGGGGGGTGGGGTAACTATGGCTACACCTTC.

In its sample, this clone was seen once. The chain carries TRBV4-1 and TRBJ2-7; D remains unclear. The germline CDR1 and CDR2 sequences are MGHRA and YSYEKL. The CDR3 totals 15 residues. Trimming shortened V by 1 base and J by 3 bases, and 13 bases separated the two germline ends. The CDR3 DNA follows: TGCGCCAGCAGCCAAGGCACCGAAGAGAACTACGAGCAGTACTTC. Translation: CASSQGTEENYEQYF.

This chain links TRBV2 with TRBJ1-4, with a weak D call TRBD1 (6 bases). V dropped 5 bases and J dropped 10 bases, with 20 bases sitting between them. The CDR3 spans 15 residues. CDR1 is SNHLY, CDR2 FYNNEI, per germline. CDR3 nucleotides: TGTGCCAGCAGTTCAATAGAACAGGGCCTAGGAAAACTGTTTTTT. It encodes CASSSIEQGLGKLFF.

V usage is TRBV6-5 and J usage is TRBJ1-2; a possible D gene is TRBD1 (5 bases). This CDR3 spans 14 amino acids. V dropped 2 bases and J dropped 5 bases, with 12 bases sitting between them. Looked up from germline, CDR1 is MNHEY and CDR2 is SVGAGI. The CDR3 reads CASSYTDTTYGYTF. The CDR3 nucleotides are TGTGCCAGCAGTTACACGGACACGACTTATGGCTACACCTTC.

V and J are TRBV2 and TRBJ1-2, with 7 positions matching TRBD1. The CDR3 contains 13 residues. With 3 bases clipped from V and 6 bases from J, the junction kept 4 bases outside the gene matches. Germline CDR1 is SNHLY and CDR2 is FYNNEI. The chain's CDR3 is CASSESRGNGYTF. For the CDR3, the DNA is TGTGCCAGCAGTGAGAGCAGGGGGAATGGCTACACCTTC.

This rearrangement joins TRBV6-1 to TRBJ2-5, with 12 bases lining up with TRBD2. With 1 base clipped from V and 7 bases from J, the junction kept 7 bases outside the gene matches. In germline, CDR1 is MNHNS, CDR2 SASEGT. The CDR3 is made up of 16 amino acids. CDR3 in DNA: TGTGCCAGCAGTGAAGGTCTAGCGGGGGGGCTGGCGACCCAGTACTTC. Translated: CASSEGLAGGLATQYF.

This sequence joins TRBV2 and TRBJ1-6; D unresolved. Trimming pared 8 bases from V and 1 base from J, leaving 12 bases between. Looked up from germline, CDR1 is SNHLY and CDR2 is FYNNEI. The CDR3 runs 15 residues. The CDR3 bases are TGTGCCAGCTCTCCCCCCCGGTCCTATAATTCACCCCTCCACTTT. Protein sequence: CASSPPRSYNSPLHF.

The chain recombines TRBV5-1 with TRBJ2-1; 7 positions match TRBD2. Per germline, CDR1 SGHRS and CDR2 YFSETQ. V lost 4 bases and J lost 8; bases outside the gene matches: 15. This CDR3 spans 16 amino acids. CDR3 DNA sequence: TGCGCCAGCAGCAAGCGGGGCCAGGGCAAGGGCTATGAGCAGTTCTTC. Amino acid sequence: CASSKRGQGKGYEQFF.

V gene TRBV2 combines with J gene TRBJ2-2; the D gene is possibly TRBD1 (5 bases). There are 14 residues in the CDR3. Germline values: CDR1 SNHLY, CDR2 FYNNEI. Trimming stripped 4 bases from V and 6 bases from J, with 12 bases between. CDR3 bases: TGTGCCAGCAGTGTTGGGCAGGGCCCCGGGGAGCTGTTTTTT. Translating it yields CASSVGQGPGELFF. The variable domain in full, completed from reference TRBV2 and TRBJ2-2, reads EPEVTQTPSHQVTQMGQEVILRCVPISNHLYFYWYRQILGQKVEFLVSFYNNEISEKSEIFDDQFSVERPDGSNFTLKIRSTKLEDSAMYFCASSVGQGPGELFFGEGSRLTVL.

V usage is TRBV2 and J usage is TRBJ2-2, with D perhaps matching TRBD2 (5 bases). Germline-derived CDR1 and CDR2 are SNHLY and FYNNEI. The V end was cut by 7 bases, the J end by 11 bases, with 17 bases between. CDR3 size: 13 residues. The DNA of the CDR3 is TGTGCCAGCAAGGACTCCCGGGTAGGAGAGCTGTTTTTT. Translating it yields CASKDSRVGELFF.

This clone was seen only a few times. The chain has TRBV19 and TRBJ1-2, with 7 bases fitting TRBD1. Germline V gene data show CDR1 as LNHDA and CDR2 as SQIVND (reference sequence). V dropped 3 bases and J dropped 5; count of bases not matched to a gene: 6. The CDR3 spans 14 residues. CDR3 sequence reads: CASSMGYRGYGYTF. CDR3 sequence (DNA): TGTGCCAGTAGTATGGGATACAGGGGATATGGCTACACCTTC. Full variable domain (missing parts from reference TRBV19 and TRBJ1-2): DGGITQSPKYLFRKEGQNVTLSCEQNLNHDAMYWYRQDPGQGLRLIYYSQIVNDFQKGDIAEGYSVSREKKESFPLTVTSAQKNPTAFYLCASSMGYRGYGYTFGSGTRLTVV.

The J gene is TRBJ2-2, the V gene TRBV6-5, with D perhaps TRBD1 (7 bases). V was trimmed by 6 bases and J by 3 bases, leaving 11 bases between them. The CDR3 totals 14 residues. In germline, CDR1 is MNHEY, CDR2 SVGAGI. The CDR3 reads CASSRGADTGELFF. CDR3 nucleotide sequence: TGTGCCAGCAGCAGGGGGGCAGACACCGGGGAGCTGTTTTTT.